The source of this T cell receptor beta chain is a study of T cell repertoires in cytomegalovirus infection. The overall study: Matching HLA type, along with CMV infection, was indicated by public TCR beta signatures.

The CDR3 covers 14 residues. Trimming took 2 bases from V and 5 from J, leaving 11 bases between them. The germline CDR1 and CDR2 sequences are PRHDT and FYEKMQ (reference sequence). MiXCR was run by TCRdb on the reads, yielding one entry per CDR3 protein. The data show about 52,000 distinct CDR3 sequences, about 18% seen once. Study-level results: Clonotype analysis showed dominance of the ex vivo response by HLA-C-restricted CMV-specific TCR beta clonotypes.

This clonotype turned up a few times. The antigen is unknown. The material sequenced was CD8+ T cells from cultured PBMCs, taken from culture after CMV antigen stimulation. The gene calls are TRBV13 and TRBJ2-3, with D perhaps TRBD2 (7 bases). The clonotype was recovered from a human donor in good health (CMV status not recorded). Some clones in this sample may be carry-over from other donors' samples. The CDR3 spells CASSLKGGKDTQYF. The DNA of the CDR3 is TGTGCCAGCAGCTTAAAGGGGGGGAAAGATACGCAGTATTTT.